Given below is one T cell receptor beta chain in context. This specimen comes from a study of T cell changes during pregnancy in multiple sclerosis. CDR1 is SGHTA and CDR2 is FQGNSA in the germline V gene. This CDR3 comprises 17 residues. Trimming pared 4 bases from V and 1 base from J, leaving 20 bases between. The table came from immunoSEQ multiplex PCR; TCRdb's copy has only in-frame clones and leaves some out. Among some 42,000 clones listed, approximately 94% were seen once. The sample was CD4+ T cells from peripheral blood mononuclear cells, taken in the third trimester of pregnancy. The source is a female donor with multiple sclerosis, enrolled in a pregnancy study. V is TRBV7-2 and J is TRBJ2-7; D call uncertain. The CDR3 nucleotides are TGTGCCAGCAGCTCGTTAACCGGGTCCCTGCAGTCCTACGAGCAGTACTTC. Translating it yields CASSSLTGSLQSYEQYF.